The 15 T cell receptor beta chains listed next were all sequenced from one sample in a study of T cell repertoires in cytomegalovirus infection. TCRdb recomputed calls from the reads with MiXCR, one row per CDR3 protein. This sample has fewer than 900,000 distinct CDR3 sequences, with roughly 28% found just once. For these TCRs, the target antigens are not known. The source was cultured CD8+ T cells from PBMCs, collected from culture after CMV antigen stimulation. All receptors derive from a human donor in good health (CMV status not recorded). Some clones in this sample may be carry-over from other donors' samples.

The chain links TRBV7-6 to TRBJ1-1; possibly TRBD1 for D (5 bases). The CDR3 is made up of 15 amino acids. Trimming removed 1 base at V and 8 bases at J, with 17 bases between. Germline lookup yields CDR1 SGHVS and CDR2 FNYEAQ. CDR3 nucleotide sequence: TGTGCCAGCAGCTTAGTTTTGTCGCGGGGCTCCGAAGCTTTCTTT. It yields the protein CASSLVLSRGSEAFF.

V gene TRBV9 combines with J gene TRBJ2-6; D not resolved. This CDR3 region has 11 residues. Trimming shortened V by 7 bases and J by 6 bases, and 5 bases separated the two germline ends. Germline CDR1 and CDR2: SGDLS and YYNGEE. CDR3 sequence reads: CASRQANVLTF. DNA for the CDR3: TGTGCCAGCCGCCAGGCCAACGTCCTGACTTTC.

V usage is TRBV7-9 and J usage is TRBJ1-2; 7 positions agree with TRBD1. The CDR3 consists of 20 residues. CDR1 is SEHNR and CDR2 is FQNEAQ in the germline V gene (reference sequence). The J segment lost 8 bases and the V segment lost 5 bases, leaving 29 bases of the junction unmatched. In DNA form, the CDR3 reads TGTGCCAGCAGCCCCCTGGGGGGGACAGATTTCCCCCCCCGGTGGTTCGGCTACACCTTC. Its protein product is CASSPLGGTDFPPRWFGYTF.

This clonotype was recorded a few times. The chain recombines TRBV9 with TRBJ1-1, with 9 bases lining up with TRBD1. Trimming at V came to 3 bases and at J to 5 bases, leaving 5 bases not matched to a gene. CDR3 size: 14 residues. Per germline, CDR1 SGDLS and CDR2 YYNGEE. This CDR3 is CASSGTGVGTEAFF. As DNA, the CDR3 is TGTGCCAGCAGCGGGACAGGGGTGGGGACTGAAGCTTTCTTT. Variable domain in full (rest from reference TRBV9 and TRBJ1-1): DSGVTQTPKHLITATGQRVTLRCSPRSGDLSVYWYQQSLDQGLQFLIQYYNGEERAKGNILERFSAQQFPDLHSELNLSSLELGDSALYFCASSGTGVGTEAFFGQGTRLTVV.

This clonotype has at least ten counts. The V gene is TRBV7-8, the J gene TRBJ2-1; 11 bases are a match to TRBD1. The germline V gene has CDR1 SGHVS and CDR2 FQNEAQ. Unmatched junction bases numbered 1, after V lost 5 bases and J lost 4 bases. The CDR3 has 14 residues. Here the CDR3 DNA reads TGTGCCAGCAGCCGGGACAGGGGGTACAATGAGCAGTTCTTC. Amino acid sequence: CASSRDRGYNEQFF. Looking up the rest from reference TRBV7-8 and TRBJ2-1 gives the full variable domain: GAGVSQSPRYKVAKRGQDVALRCDPISGHVSLFWYQQALGQGPEFLTYFQNEAQLDKSGLPSDRFFAERPEGSVSTLKIQRTQQEDSAVYLCASSRDRGYNEQFFGPGTRLTVL.

This chain joins TRBV27 and TRBJ1-4; D possibly corresponds to TRBD1 (5 bases). The CDR3 is made up of 14 amino acids. Trimming left V 0 bases short and J 8 bases short, with 10 bases between. Germline CDR1 is MNHEY and CDR2 is SMNVEV (reference sequence). The CDR3 DNA reads as TGTGCCAGCAGTTTATCGGGGCTAGGGGAAAAACTGTTTTTT. As protein: CASSLSGLGEKLFF. The entire variable domain, with the rest obtained from reference TRBV27 and TRBJ1-4, is as follows: EAQVTQNPRYLITVTGKKLTVTCSQNMNHEYMSWYRQDPGLGLRQIYYSMNVEVTDKGDVPEGYKVSRKEKRNFPLILESPSPNQTSLYFCASSLSGLGEKLFFGSGTQLSVL.

V and J are TRBV20-1 and TRBJ2-1, with D tentatively TRBD2 (7 bases). Per the germline V gene, CDR1 is DFQATT and CDR2 is SNEGSKA (reference sequence). With 2 bases removed from V and 3 bases from J, the gap between germline ends came to 14 bases. CDR3 length: 15 residues. CDR3 loop: CSARPRGASYNEQFF. The CDR3 DNA reads TGCAGTGCTAGACCCCGGGGGGCCAGCTACAATGAGCAGTTCTTC.

The chain has TRBV11-2 and TRBJ2-7; 8 positions match TRBD2. Germline loops: CDR1 SGHAT, CDR2 FQNNGV. The CDR3 is 16 amino acids. With V trimmed by 4 bases and J by 7 bases, 15 bases remained unmatched. CDR3 sequence: CASSSSGRGAPGEQYV. The CDR3 DNA reads TGTGCCAGCAGCTCGTCTGGGCGGGGGGCCCCCGGGGAGCAGTACGTC.

This clonotype has only a few counts. The chain couples TRBV9 to TRBJ2-1; TRBD1 aligns across 10 bases. The J segment lost 3 bases and the V segment lost 3 bases, leaving 15 bases of the junction unmatched. CDR3 length: 19 residues. CDR1 is SGDLS and CDR2 is YYNGEE in the germline V gene. This CDR3 is CASSARGQGPLSNYNEQFF. In DNA form, the CDR3 reads TGTGCCAGCAGCGCACGGGGACAGGGGCCTCTATCTAACTACAATGAGCAGTTCTTC.

The chain has TRBV7-9 and TRBJ2-3; D possibly corresponds to TRBD2 (6 bases). CDR1 is SEHNR, CDR2 FQNEAQ, per germline (reference sequence). This CDR3 has 14 amino acids. V was shortened by 5 bases and J by 6 bases, with 15 bases between the two germline ends. In nucleotides, the CDR3 is TGTGCCAGCAGCAGCCCTCTTGGGGGGGATACGCAGTATTTT. This encodes CASSSPLGGDTQYF.

This clonotype has only a few counts. The chain employs TRBV7-3 and TRBJ1-1; D gene uncertain. Between the trimmed V and J ends, which lost 0 bases and 0 bases, there was a span of 14 bases. The CDR3 has 17 residues. CDR1 SGHTA and CDR2 FQGTGA come from the germline V gene. The CDR3 region has the DNA TGTGCCAGCAGCTTAACGACCGCAGGCATGATGAACACTGAAGCTTTCTTT. This translates into CASSLTTAGMMNTEAFF.

This clonotype was observed many times. The V call is TRBV7-9, the J call TRBJ2-6, with 11 nucleotides matching TRBD1. CDR3 length: 18 amino acids. Germline-derived CDR1 and CDR2 are SEHNR and FQNEAQ (reference sequence). V dropped 4 bases and J dropped 2; count of bases not matched to a gene: 7. CDR3 sequence (DNA): TGTGCCAGCAGCTCATCCGGGACAGGGGGTCCTGGGGCCAACGTCCTGACTTTC. Protein: CASSSSGTGGPGANVLTF. The variable domain in full, with the rest retrieved from reference TRBV7-9 and TRBJ2-6, is DTGVSQNPRHKITKRGQNVTFRCDPISEHNRLYWYRQTLGQGPEFLTYFQNEAQLEKSRLLSDRFSAERPKGSFSTLEIQRTEQGDSAMYLCASSSSGTGGPGANVLTFGAGSRLTVL.

This clonotype was seen more than once but under ten times. The chain is built from TRBV19 and TRBJ1-1, with a tentative D call TRBD1 (6 bases). Per the germline V gene, CDR1 is LNHDA and CDR2 is SQIVND (reference sequence). This CDR3 region has 15 residues. V dropped 0 bases and J dropped 3 bases, with 11 bases sitting between them. The CDR3 DNA reads as TGTGCCAGTAGTATAGATAGGGGGATCTACACTGAAGCTTTCTTT. Amino acid sequence: CASSIDRGIYTEAFF.

This clonotype was observed many times. V and J are TRBV7-9 and TRBJ1-2; the match to TRBD1 covers 8 bases. Per germline, CDR1 SEHNR and CDR2 FQNEAQ (reference sequence). CDR3 size: 17 residues. V gave up 0 bases and J gave up 6 bases; unmatched junction bases: 12. CDR3 protein: CASSLAGQGPDGDGYTF. The CDR3 DNA reads as TGTGCCAGCAGCTTAGCCGGACAGGGACCTGATGGGGATGGCTACACCTTC.

This clonotype was seen many times. The chain recombines TRBV7-2 with TRBJ2-1, with TRBD1 matching 7 bases. Germline V gene sequence: CDR1 SGHTA, CDR2 FQGNSA. J gave up 2 bases and V 4 bases, and 5 bases lay outside the gene matches. The CDR3 sequence is 15 residues long. The CDR3 loop reads CASSSTGTAYNEQFF. The CDR3 region has the DNA TGTGCCAGCAGCTCTACCGGGACAGCCTACAATGAGCAGTTCTTC.